This T cell receptor beta chain was sequenced in a study of cytomegalovirus exposure and HLA in healthy donors. In the study overall: Assignment to the Caucasian-associated ancestry cluster applied to around 82% of the 300 to 500 genotyped donors.

This clone has just a few counts. Its antigen is not known. Study-wide points: Trimming of TCR beta V- and J-genes showed a link, identified in a later analysis, to a missense DCLRE1C variant. There were some 150 TCR beta chains listed as cytomegalovirus-associated.

This PCR relied on a set of 60 Vbeta primers and 13 Jbeta primers. Assay used: immunoSEQ multiplex PCR; TCRdb lists only in-frame clones, some missing. The sample lists 100,000 or so clones, 63% occurring once. The sample taken for sequencing was PBMCs. The source of this sequence is a human donor in good health.

The CDR3 loop reads CASSELQGREQYF. CDR3 sequence (DNA): TGTGCCAGCAGTGAGTTACAGGGGAGAGAGCAGTACTTC. The V and J genes are TRBV6-1 and TRBJ2-7; 7 bases match TRBD1. The CDR3 spans 13 residues. Germline lookup yields CDR1 MNHNS and CDR2 SASEGT. Losses at the gene ends were 3 bases for V and 7 bases for J; bases not matched to a gene: 6.